This T cell receptor beta chain was identified during a study of somatic mutations in cytotoxic T cells in rheumatoid arthritis. Regarding the study as a whole: The antigen targets of the expanded CD8+ clones were unknown.

This clone has only one observation. What it recognizes is unknown. Using immunoSEQ multiplex PCR, the repertoire was profiled, and TCRdb retains in-frame clones only, with some absent. The sample has under 20,000 clones, around four fifths seen once; the top ten hold roughly an eighth. The CDR3 is 16 residues long. J is TRBJ2-7 and V is TRBV1; TRBD2 was called by the table and not checked on the DNA. TRBV1 is tagged as a pseudogene. The sequence was collected from an adult with rheumatoid arthritis. The sample was CD8+ T cells sorted from blood. The CDR3 nucleotides read TGCACCAGCAGCCAACAAGGACTAGCGGTCCCCCAGGATCGGTACTTC. This gives the protein CTSSQQGLAVPQDRYF.